These 30 T cell receptor beta chains originate from one sample sequenced in a study of cytomegalovirus exposure and HLA in healthy donors. Use of 60 Vbeta and 13 Jbeta primers characterized the PCR. Clones were sequenced by immunoSEQ multiplex PCR, and TCRdb holds only the in-frame ones, with some missing. The data hold 85,000 to 130,000 clones, with roughly 80% observed a single time. The sample taken for sequencing was PBMCs. The receptor set was obtained from a man aged 60-69 years in good health and CMV-seronegative.

This clone was detected once. This chain connects TRBV7-9 to TRBJ1-2; D is perhaps TRBD1 (5 bases). This CDR3 has 13 amino acids. V lost 3 bases and J lost 4, with 9 bases in between. In germline, CDR1 is SEHNR, CDR2 FQNEAQ (reference sequence). The CDR3 nucleotides are TGTGCCAGCAGCTTGCAGGGCCCCTATGGCTACACCTTC. The encoded protein is CASSLQGPYGYTF.

V and J are TRBV4-3 and TRBJ2-5, with 9 bases identical to TRBD1. CDR3 size: 17 residues. V lost 0 bases, J lost 5 bases, and 10 bases stayed unmatched. Germline CDR1 LGHNA, CDR2 YSLEER. CDR3 residues: CASSQDIPGQGAETQYF. The CDR3 coding sequence is TGCGCCAGCAGCCAAGATATCCCGGGACAGGGTGCGGAGACCCAGTACTTC.

This rearrangement joins TRBV7-9 to TRBJ2-1; tentatively, D is TRBD1 (5 bases). V lost 1 base and J 8 bases, leaving 9 bases between the germline ends. Germline V CDR1 and CDR2: SEHNR, FQNEAQ (reference sequence). The CDR3 consists of 13 residues. For the CDR3, the DNA is TGTGCCAGCAGCTTAGTAGGACACTATGAGCAGTTCTTC. The encoded protein is CASSLVGHYEQFF. Full variable domain (outside the CDR3, taken from reference TRBV7-9 and TRBJ2-1): DTGVSQNPRHKITKRGQNVTFRCDPISEHNRLYWYRQTLGQGPEFLTYFQNEAQLEKSRLLSDRFSAERPKGSFSTLEIQRTEQGDSAMYLCASSLVGHYEQFFGPGTRLTVL.

The genes are TRBV18 and TRBJ1-4, with 9 nucleotides matching TRBD1. The CDR3 is made up of 18 amino acids. Germline V gene sequence: CDR1 KGHSH, CDR2 LQKENI. The J segment lost 7 bases and the V segment lost 3 bases, leaving 15 bases of the junction unmatched. As DNA, the CDR3 is TGTGCCAGCTCACCCTCCGGGACAGGGAGGATTAACGGTGAAAAACTGTTTTTT. It translates to CASSPSGTGRINGEKLFF.

This sequence joins TRBV28 and TRBJ1-2; D remains unclear. The V end was cut by 1 base, the J end by 4 bases, with 10 bases between. CDR1 and CDR2 (germline): MDHEN, SYDVKM. This CDR3 is 14 amino acids long. The CDR3 DNA follows: TGTGCCAGCAGTTTATCCGGACTGTCCTATGGCTACACCTTC. It is translated as CASSLSGLSYGYTF.

The V call is TRBV11-2, the J call TRBJ2-3; 8 bases line up with TRBD2. This CDR3 region has 16 residues. V lost 1 base and J lost 0; bases outside the gene matches: 3. Looked up from germline, CDR1 is SGHAT and CDR2 is FQNNGV. The CDR3 is CASSLVGGASTDTQYF. CDR3 bases: TGTGCCAGCAGCTTAGTCGGGGGGGCCAGCACAGATACGCAGTATTTT.

This chain uses TRBV18 with TRBJ1-2, with TRBD1 matching over 9 bases. Per the germline V gene, CDR1 is KGHSH and CDR2 is LQKENI. V shed 1 base and J 8 bases; nucleotides not matched to a gene: 2. The CDR3 covers 13 residues. The CDR3 region has the DNA TGTGCCAGCTCACCACAGGACAGGGGAGGCTACACCTTC. Amino acid sequence: CASSPQDRGGYTF.

This chain links TRBV12-5 with TRBJ1-3; D might be TRBD1 (6 bases). The CDR3 length is 14 residues. Germline V gene lookup returns CDR1 LGHNT and CDR2 FRNRAP. Trimming stripped 8 bases from V and 3 bases from J, with 14 bases between. The CDR3 sequence: CASRAGVDGNTIYF. CDR3 coding DNA: TGTGCTAGTCGCGCAGGGGTAGATGGAAACACCATATATTTT.

The chain links TRBV7-2 to TRBJ1-5, with 9 bases lining up with TRBD1. Per germline, CDR1 SGHTA and CDR2 FQGNSA. The CDR3 is 17 amino acids. The J segment lost 7 bases and the V segment lost 4 bases, leaving 14 bases of the junction unmatched. The CDR3 sequence: CASSSGTGGVLVQPQHF. Written as DNA, the CDR3 is TGTGCCAGCAGCTCGGGCACAGGGGGCGTCTTGGTCCAGCCCCAGCATTTT.

This chain joins TRBV6-5 and TRBJ1-1; D ambiguous. The CDR3 has 12 amino acids. Trimming removed 5 bases from V and 7 bases from J, with 11 bases in between. Germline CDR1 reads MNHEY; CDR2 reads SVGAGI. In nucleotides, the CDR3 is TGTGCCAGCAGTCAACCGGGATTTGAAGCTTTCTTT. This encodes CASSQPGFEAFF.

The chain has TRBV9 and TRBJ2-1; TRBD2 aligns across 8 bases. Germline CDR1 reads SGDLS; CDR2 reads YYNGEE. CDR3 size: 13 residues. Losses at the gene ends were 6 bases for V and 5 bases for J; bases not matched to a gene: 4. This chain's CDR3 is CASNPGGDNEQFF. Here the CDR3 DNA reads TGTGCCAGCAACCCGGGAGGGGACAATGAGCAGTTCTTC.

The J gene is TRBJ2-7, the V gene TRBV28, with D perhaps TRBD2 (5 bases). V lost 2 bases, J lost 0 bases, and 8 bases lay in between. CDR3 length: 14 amino acids. Germline CDR1 MDHEN, CDR2 SYDVKM. The CDR3 loop reads CASSLGGLSYEQYV. In nucleotides, the CDR3 is TGTGCCAGCAGTTTAGGAGGACTCTCCTACGAGCAGTACGTC.

This clone was seen just once. The chain couples TRBV9 to TRBJ2-3; TRBD2 agrees at 8 bases. V lost 4 bases to trimming and J lost 5 bases; unmatched junction nucleotides: 9. This CDR3 spans 15 amino acids. Germline V gene lookup returns CDR1 SGDLS and CDR2 YYNGEE. The CDR3 region is CASSPPPGGIDTQYF. The CDR3, as DNA: TGTGCCAGCAGCCCCCCCCCGGGAGGGATAGATACGCAGTATTTT.

V usage is TRBV7-9 and J usage is TRBJ1-6; 8 bases are shared with TRBD1. The CDR3 spans 15 residues. V gave up 2 bases and J gave up 9 bases; unmatched junction bases: 6. CDR1 and CDR2 from the germline V gene are SEHNR and FQNEAQ (reference sequence). CDR3 nucleotides: TGTGCCAGCAGCTTAAGCACAGGGGGTATTTCACCCCTCCACTTT. Amino acid sequence: CASSLSTGGISPLHF.

CDR3 residues: CASSTDRGRGTEAFF. The CDR3, as DNA: TGTGCCAGCTCTACGGACAGGGGGCGCGGTACTGAAGCTTTCTTT. The chain is built from TRBV18 and TRBJ1-1, with 11 bases matching TRBD1. The CDR3 runs 15 residues. CDR1 KGHSH and CDR2 LQKENI come from the germline V gene. The V segment lost 6 bases and the J segment 5 bases; nucleotides outside the gene matches: 8.

The chain uses TRBV5-6 and TRBJ1-1; 9 bases map to TRBD1. CDR1 and CDR2 from the germline V gene are SGHDT and YYEEEE. The CDR3 extends over 14 amino acids. V trimming: 4 bases; J trimming: 5 bases; junction bases outside the gene matches: 6. CDR3 DNA sequence: TGTGCCAGCAGCCCGACAGGGGGACGGACTGAAGCTTTCTTT. Its protein is CASSPTGGRTEAFF. Filled out from reference TRBV5-6 and TRBJ1-1, the complete variable domain reads DAGVTQSPTHLIKTRGQQVTLRCSPKSGHDTVSWYQQALGQGPQFIFQYYEEEERQRGNFPDRFSGHQFPNYSSELNVNALLLGDSALYLCASSPTGGRTEAFFGQGTRLTVV.

This chain connects TRBV5-1 to TRBJ2-5; 10 bases match TRBD1. V was pared by 5 bases and J by 4 bases, with 5 bases of the junction left unmatched. The CDR3 has 14 residues. Germline-derived CDR1 and CDR2 are SGHRS and YFSETQ. As DNA, the CDR3 is TGCGCCAGCAGTCGTGGACAGGGGGGAGAGACCCAGTACTTC. Its translation is CASSRGQGGETQYF.

The rearrangement uses TRBV7-2 and TRBJ2-4, with D possibly TRBD2 on 5 matching bases. Trimming stripped 7 bases from V and 7 bases from J, with 14 bases between. The CDR3 totals 13 residues. The germline V gene has CDR1 SGHTA and CDR2 FQGNSA. CDR3 amino acids: CASTPGLGNIQYF. The CDR3 region has the DNA TGTGCCAGCACTCCGGGGTTGGGGAACATTCAGTACTTC.

The J gene is TRBJ1-1, the V gene TRBV5-1; unclear D gene. The CDR3 runs 12 residues. CDR1 SGHRS and CDR2 YFSETQ come from the germline V gene. Trimming removed 7 bases from V and 0 bases from J, with 7 bases in between. The CDR3 DNA follows: TGCGCCAGCGGGCACTTGAACACTGAAGCTTTCTTT. It is translated as CASGHLNTEAFF.

The chain has TRBV11-2 and TRBJ1-5; TRBD1 agrees at 7 bases. Trimming removed 1 base from V and 4 bases from J; junction bases left unmatched: 4. The CDR3 has 15 amino acids. From germline, CDR1 is SGHAT and CDR2 FQNNGV. CDR3 region: CASSLGVGQNQPQHF. In nucleotides, the CDR3 is TGTGCCAGCAGCTTAGGGGTGGGACAGAATCAGCCCCAGCATTTT.

The chain carries TRBV1 and TRBJ2-2; TRBD1, the table's D call, lacks a check against the DNA. TRBV1 has pseudogene status. The CDR3 runs 17 residues. CDR3 nucleotide sequence: TGCACCAGCAGTTCCGACAGGGCTGGGGGGAACACCGGGGAGCTGTTTTTT. Translated, it gives CTSSSDRAGGNTGELFF.

The chain has TRBV7-7 and TRBJ1-1; TRBD1 matches 8 bases. CDR3 length: 15 residues. With 9 bases clipped from V and 5 bases from J, the junction kept 14 bases outside the gene matches. Germline V lookup: CDR1 SSHAT, CDR2 FNYEAQ (reference sequence). This CDR3 reads CARSSQGAGRTEAFF. The CDR3, as DNA: TGTGCCAGATCCTCTCAGGGGGCCGGGCGGACTGAAGCTTTCTTT.

J is TRBJ1-1 and V is TRBV4-3; perhaps TRBD1 as D (5 bases). Deletions cut 0 bases from V and 3 bases from J, with 11 bases between. The germline V gene encodes CDR1 LGHNA and CDR2 YSLEER. CDR3 length: 15 amino acids. The CDR3 protein is CASSQDTGGDTEAFF. The CDR3 nucleotides are TGCGCCAGCAGCCAAGATACCGGGGGTGACACTGAAGCTTTCTTT.

The V gene is TRBV10-1, the J gene TRBJ2-7, with D tentatively TRBD1 (6 bases). The germline V gene has CDR1 WNHNN and CDR2 SYGVQD (reference sequence). The CDR3 covers 10 residues. V gave up 8 bases and J gave up 7 bases, with 9 bases separating them. CDR3 bases: TGCGCCAGCTCCAGGGGAGAGCAGTACGTC. This encodes CASSRGEQYV.

This chain joins TRBV4-1 and TRBJ2-7; 8 bases are a match to TRBD1. The CDR3 extends over 15 amino acids. With 3 bases clipped from V and 0 bases from J, the junction kept 4 bases outside the gene matches. Germline CDR1 is MGHRA and CDR2 is YSYEKL. The CDR3 protein is CASSHLGTGSYEQYF. In DNA form, the CDR3 reads TGCGCCAGCAGCCATCTGGGGACAGGCTCCTACGAGCAGTACTTC.

This clone counts as medium-sized (0.01 to 0.1%). This chain joins TRBV4-3 and TRBJ1-1; D ambiguous. Germline V CDR1 and CDR2: LGHNA, YSLEER. CDR3 size: 15 residues. V lost 4 bases and J 1 base, leaving 13 bases between the germline ends. The CDR3 loop is CASSPRTAGNTEAFF. The DNA for the CDR3 is TGCGCCAGCAGCCCCCGAACTGCAGGGAACACTGAAGCTTTCTTT.

V and J are TRBV2 and TRBJ1-2, with 10 bases lining up with TRBD1. This CDR3 contains 14 residues. The V and J ends lost 4 bases and 3 bases, in that order; junction bases with no gene match: 2. The germline gives CDR1 SNHLY, CDR2 FYNNEI. Here the CDR3 reads CASSGQGAHYGYTF. As DNA, the CDR3 is TGTGCCAGCAGTGGACAGGGGGCCCACTATGGCTACACCTTC.

This clone was counted between two and nine times. The V and J genes are TRBV12-5 and TRBJ1-2; 8 nucleotides align to TRBD1. CDR1 is LGHNT, CDR2 FRNRAP, per germline. V gave up 2 bases and J gave up 8 bases; unmatched junction bases: 7. CDR3 length: 14 amino acids. Here the CDR3 DNA reads TGTGCTAGTGGTTTGTCCCTTACAGGGGGAGGCTACACCTTC. Translation gives CASGLSLTGGGYTF.

The chain joins TRBV30 to TRBJ1-1, with no clear D. Germline CDR1 GTSNPN, CDR2 SVGIG (reference sequence). Trimming took 0 bases from V and 5 from J, leaving 4 bases between them. This CDR3 contains 11 residues. The CDR3 sequence is CAWSVETEAFF. The CDR3 DNA reads TGTGCCTGGAGTGTCGAGACTGAAGCTTTCTTT.

The V call is TRBV28, the J call TRBJ1-2; D gene ambiguous. V gave up 4 bases and J gave up 8 bases, with 11 bases separating them. Germline CDR1 is MDHEN and CDR2 is SYDVKM. The CDR3 length is 12 residues. The CDR3 nucleotides are TGTGCCAGCAGTTCCGCCAGTCCCGGCTACACCTTC. Protein sequence: CASSSASPGYTF.